This T cell receptor beta chain was sequenced during a study of blood T cells in healthy people across ages. Using a J-beta primer mix together with a sample-barcoded 5' primer, a second PCR was run for roughly 7 to 12 cycles. Any given sample supplied a minimum of 3 million CDR3-containing paired-end reads. TCRdb passed the 5' RACE reads through MiXCR, listing each CDR3 protein once. The sample records about 1.4 million distinct CDR3 sequences, roughly 60% being singletons. Trimming at V came to 1 base and at J to 0 bases, leaving 9 bases not matched to a gene. This CDR3 region has 18 residues. Germline V lookup: CDR1 MGHDK, CDR2 SYGVNS.

The sample comprised blood. This clonotype was obtained from a man aged 18 to 30 in good health. The rearrangement links TRBV25-1 to TRBJ2-7, with 10 bases identical to TRBD2. The CDR3 reads CASSELTRASGSSYEQYF. For the CDR3, the DNA is TGTGCCAGCAGTGAATTAACCAGGGCTAGCGGGAGCTCCTACGAGCAGTACTTC.